These 4 T cell receptor beta chains came from one sample sequenced in a study of radiotherapy plus CTLA-4 blockade in lung cancer. The repertoire was sequenced with immunoSEQ multiplex PCR; TCRdb's copy has only in-frame clones and lacks some. Counted here are 40,000 to 60,000 clones, roughly 90% occurring once; the ten biggest clones make up around a sixth. Sequencing was performed on peripheral blood, taken from a patient treated with radiotherapy plus ipilimumab. Source of these receptors: a human donor with non-small cell lung cancer that progressed on radiotherapy plus ipilimumab. Some clones in this sample may be carry-over from other donors' samples.

The CDR3 reads CASSSTYEQYF. The CDR3 nucleotides read TGTGCCAGCAGCTCCACCTACGAGCAGTACTTC. The J gene is TRBJ2-7, the V gene TRBV11-2; D uncertain. V gave up 4 bases and J gave up 2 bases, with 3 bases separating them. The CDR3 is 11 residues long. Germline V gene lookup returns CDR1 SGHAT and CDR2 FQNNGV.

V usage is TRBV6-5 and J usage is TRBJ2-5; a weak D match, TRBD1 (6 bases). Trimming removed 4 bases from V and 3 bases from J, with 12 bases in between. The CDR3 length is 14 residues. Germline CDR1 is MNHEY and CDR2 is SVGAGI. CDR3: CASSSGVGKETQYF. CDR3 nucleotide sequence: TGTGCCAGCAGTTCAGGGGTGGGTAAAGAGACCCAGTACTTC.

V usage is TRBV28 and J usage is TRBJ2-7, with D maybe TRBD1 (6 bases). Trimming shortened V by 5 bases and J by 10 bases, and 18 bases separated the two germline ends. This CDR3 comprises 13 residues. Germline CDR1 reads MDHEN; CDR2 reads SYDVKM. The CDR3 bases are TGTGCCAGCAGTCCACGGGACAACGTCGAACAGTACTTC. This codes for CASSPRDNVEQYF.

The chain links TRBV2 to TRBJ1-6, with TRBD1 identical over 7 bases. In germline, CDR1 is SNHLY, CDR2 FYNNEI. This CDR3 has 13 amino acids. With V trimmed by 8 bases and J by 7 bases, 5 bases remained unmatched. For the CDR3, the DNA is TGTGCCAGCCGGGACAGCGTAAATTCACCCCTCCACTTT. Amino acid sequence: CASRDSVNSPLHF.